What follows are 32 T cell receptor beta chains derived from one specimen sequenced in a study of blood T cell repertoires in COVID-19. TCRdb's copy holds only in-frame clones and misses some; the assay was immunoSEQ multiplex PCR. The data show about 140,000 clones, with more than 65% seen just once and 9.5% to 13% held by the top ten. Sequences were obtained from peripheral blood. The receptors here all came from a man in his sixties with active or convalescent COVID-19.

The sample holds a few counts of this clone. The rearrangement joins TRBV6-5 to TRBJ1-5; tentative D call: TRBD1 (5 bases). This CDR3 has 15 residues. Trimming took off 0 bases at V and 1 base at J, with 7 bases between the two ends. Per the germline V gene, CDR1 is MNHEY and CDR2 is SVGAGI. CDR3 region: CASSYSGRSNQPQHF. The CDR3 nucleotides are TGTGCCAGCAGTTACTCGGGGCGAAGCAATCAGCCCCAGCATTTT.

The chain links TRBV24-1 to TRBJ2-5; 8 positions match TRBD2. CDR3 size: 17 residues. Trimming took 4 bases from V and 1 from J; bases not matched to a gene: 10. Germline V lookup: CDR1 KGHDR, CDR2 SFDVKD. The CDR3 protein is CATSDPSLSGGQETQYF. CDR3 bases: TGTGCCACCAGTGACCCCTCCCTCAGCGGGGGCCAAGAGACCCAGTACTTC.

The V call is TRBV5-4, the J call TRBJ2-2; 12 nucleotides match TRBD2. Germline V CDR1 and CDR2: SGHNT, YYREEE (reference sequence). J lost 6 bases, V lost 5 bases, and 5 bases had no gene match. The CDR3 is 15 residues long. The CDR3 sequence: CASRFTSGGSGELFF. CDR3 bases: TGTGCCAGCAGATTCACTAGCGGGGGGTCCGGGGAGCTGTTTTTT.

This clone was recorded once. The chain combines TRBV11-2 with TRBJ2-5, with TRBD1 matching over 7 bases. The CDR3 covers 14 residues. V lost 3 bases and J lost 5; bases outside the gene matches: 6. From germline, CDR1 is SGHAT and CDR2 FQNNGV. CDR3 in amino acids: CASSLGQPGETQYF. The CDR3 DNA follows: TGTGCCAGCAGCTTGGGACAGCCTGGGGAGACCCAGTACTTC.

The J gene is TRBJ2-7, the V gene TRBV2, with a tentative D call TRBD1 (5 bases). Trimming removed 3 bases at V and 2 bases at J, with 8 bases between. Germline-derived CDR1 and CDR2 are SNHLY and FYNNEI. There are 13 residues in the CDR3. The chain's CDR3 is CASSDRVPYEQYF. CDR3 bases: TGTGCCAGCAGTGACAGGGTCCCCTACGAGCAGTACTTC.

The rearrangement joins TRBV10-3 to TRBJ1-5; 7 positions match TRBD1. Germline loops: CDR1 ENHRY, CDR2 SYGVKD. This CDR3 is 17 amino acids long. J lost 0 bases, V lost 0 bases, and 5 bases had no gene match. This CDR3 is CAISESMGQNSNQPQHF. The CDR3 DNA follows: TGTGCCATCAGTGAGTCGATGGGACAGAATAGCAATCAGCCCCAGCATTTT.

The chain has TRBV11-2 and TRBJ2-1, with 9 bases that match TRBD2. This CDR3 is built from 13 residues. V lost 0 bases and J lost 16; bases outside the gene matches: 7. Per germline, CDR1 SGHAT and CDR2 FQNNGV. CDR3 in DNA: TGTGCCAGCAGCTTAGACGGCGGGACTAGCAGTTTCTTC. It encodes CASSLDGGTSSFF.

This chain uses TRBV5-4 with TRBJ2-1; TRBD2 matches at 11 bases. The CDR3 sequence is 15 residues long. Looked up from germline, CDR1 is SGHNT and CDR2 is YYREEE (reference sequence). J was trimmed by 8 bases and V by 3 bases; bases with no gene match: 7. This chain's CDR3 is CASSSLAGGLYEQFF. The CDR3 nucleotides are TGTGCCAGCAGCTCCTTAGCGGGGGGGCTGTATGAGCAGTTCTTC.

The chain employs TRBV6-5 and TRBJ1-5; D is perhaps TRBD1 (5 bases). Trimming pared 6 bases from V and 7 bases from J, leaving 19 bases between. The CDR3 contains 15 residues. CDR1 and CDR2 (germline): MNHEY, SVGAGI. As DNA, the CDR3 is TGTGCCAGCAGCAACGGGCAGGGATTGTCCCAGCCCCAGCATTTT. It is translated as CASSNGQGLSQPQHF.

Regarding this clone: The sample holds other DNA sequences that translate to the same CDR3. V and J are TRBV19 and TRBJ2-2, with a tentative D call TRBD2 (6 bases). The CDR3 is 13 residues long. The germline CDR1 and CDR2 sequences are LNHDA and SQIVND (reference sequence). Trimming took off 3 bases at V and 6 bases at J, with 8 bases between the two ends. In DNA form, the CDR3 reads TGTGCCAGTAGTATTGGAGGGGCCGGGGAGCTGTTTTTT. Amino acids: CASSIGGAGELFF.

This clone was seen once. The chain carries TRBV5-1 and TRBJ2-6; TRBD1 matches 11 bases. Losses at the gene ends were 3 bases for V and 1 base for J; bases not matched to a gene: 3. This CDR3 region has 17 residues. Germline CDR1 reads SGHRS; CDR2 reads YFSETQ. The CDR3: CASSSGTGGSGANVLTF. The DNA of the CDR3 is TGCGCCAGCAGCTCCGGGACAGGGGGTTCTGGGGCCAACGTCCTGACTTTC.

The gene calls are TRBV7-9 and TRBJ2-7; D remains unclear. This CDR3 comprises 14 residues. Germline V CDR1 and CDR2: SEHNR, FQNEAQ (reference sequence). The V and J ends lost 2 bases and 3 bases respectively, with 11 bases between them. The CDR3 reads CASSLSFSGYEQYF. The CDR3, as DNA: TGTGCCAGCAGCTTAAGTTTTTCAGGCTACGAGCAGTACTTC.

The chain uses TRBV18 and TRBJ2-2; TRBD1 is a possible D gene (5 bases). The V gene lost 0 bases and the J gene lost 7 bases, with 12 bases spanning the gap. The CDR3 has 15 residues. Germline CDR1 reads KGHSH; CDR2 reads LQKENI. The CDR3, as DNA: TGTGCCAGCTCACCACCGGGGCAGACGGACGGGGAGCTGTTTTTT. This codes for CASSPPGQTDGELFF.

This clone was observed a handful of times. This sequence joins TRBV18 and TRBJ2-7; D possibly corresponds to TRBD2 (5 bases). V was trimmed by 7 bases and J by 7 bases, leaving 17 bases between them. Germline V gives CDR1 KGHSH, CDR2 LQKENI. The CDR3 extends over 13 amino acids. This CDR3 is CASYRTGSLEQYF. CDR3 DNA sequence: TGTGCCAGCTACCGGACTGGCAGTTTGGAGCAGTACTTC.

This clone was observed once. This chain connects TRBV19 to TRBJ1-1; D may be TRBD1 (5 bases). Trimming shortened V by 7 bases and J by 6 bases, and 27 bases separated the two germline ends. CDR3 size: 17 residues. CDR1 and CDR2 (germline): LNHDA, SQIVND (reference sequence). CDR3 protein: CASTLIGQTVRGAEAFF. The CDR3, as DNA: TGTGCCAGTACCCTGATAGGGCAGACAGTCCGTGGGGCTGAAGCTTTCTTT.

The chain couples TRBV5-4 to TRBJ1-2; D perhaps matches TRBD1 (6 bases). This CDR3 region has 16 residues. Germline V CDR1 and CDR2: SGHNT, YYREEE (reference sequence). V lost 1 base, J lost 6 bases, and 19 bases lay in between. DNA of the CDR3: TGTGCCAGCAGCTTGATCGGCAGGGGAAAAATTCATGGCTACACCTTC. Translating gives CASSLIGRGKIHGYTF.

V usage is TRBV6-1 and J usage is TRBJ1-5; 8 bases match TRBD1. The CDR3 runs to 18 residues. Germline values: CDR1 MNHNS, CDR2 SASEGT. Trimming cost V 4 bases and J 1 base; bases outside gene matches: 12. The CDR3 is CASSGGQGIGGSNQPQHF. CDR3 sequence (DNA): TGTGCCAGCAGTGGCGGACAGGGAATCGGCGGGAGCAATCAGCCCCAGCATTTT.

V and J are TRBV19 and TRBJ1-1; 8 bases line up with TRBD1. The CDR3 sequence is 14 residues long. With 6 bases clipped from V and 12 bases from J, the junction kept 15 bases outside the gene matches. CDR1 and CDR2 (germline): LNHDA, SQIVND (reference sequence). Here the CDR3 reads CASRINPRQGLPFF. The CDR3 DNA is TGTGCCAGTAGAATCAATCCGCGACAGGGGTTACCTTTCTTT.

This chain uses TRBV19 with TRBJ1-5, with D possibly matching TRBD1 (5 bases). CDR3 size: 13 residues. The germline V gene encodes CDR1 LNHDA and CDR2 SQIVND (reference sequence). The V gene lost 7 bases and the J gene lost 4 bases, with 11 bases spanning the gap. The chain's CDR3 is CASNDSKNQPQHF. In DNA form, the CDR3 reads TGTGCCAGTAATGACAGTAAGAATCAGCCCCAGCATTTT.

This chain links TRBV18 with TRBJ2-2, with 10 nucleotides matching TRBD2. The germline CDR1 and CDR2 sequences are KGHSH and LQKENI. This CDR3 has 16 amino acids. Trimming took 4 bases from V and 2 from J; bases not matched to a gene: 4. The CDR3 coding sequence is TGTGCCAGCTCACTGACTAGCGGGCCAAACACCGGGGAGCTGTTTTTT. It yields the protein CASSLTSGPNTGELFF.

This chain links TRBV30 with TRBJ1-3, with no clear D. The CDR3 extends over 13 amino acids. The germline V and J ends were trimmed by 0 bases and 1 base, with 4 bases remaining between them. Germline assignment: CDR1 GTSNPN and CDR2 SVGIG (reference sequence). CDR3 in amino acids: CAWSVLSGNTIYF. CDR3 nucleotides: TGTGCCTGGAGTGTCCTATCTGGAAACACCATATATTTT.

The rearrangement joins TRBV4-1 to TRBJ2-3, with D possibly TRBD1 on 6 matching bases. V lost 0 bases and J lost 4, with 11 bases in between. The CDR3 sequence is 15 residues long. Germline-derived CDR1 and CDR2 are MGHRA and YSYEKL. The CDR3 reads CASSQDHPGADTQYF. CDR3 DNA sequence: TGCGCCAGCAGCCAAGATCACCCAGGGGCAGATACGCAGTATTTT.

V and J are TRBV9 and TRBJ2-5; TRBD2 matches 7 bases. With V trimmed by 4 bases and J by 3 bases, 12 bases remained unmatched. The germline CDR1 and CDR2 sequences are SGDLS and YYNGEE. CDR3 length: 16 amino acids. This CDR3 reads CASSSLRLAGEETQYF. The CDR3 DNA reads TGTGCCAGCAGCTCTCTCAGACTAGCCGGGGAAGAGACCCAGTACTTC.

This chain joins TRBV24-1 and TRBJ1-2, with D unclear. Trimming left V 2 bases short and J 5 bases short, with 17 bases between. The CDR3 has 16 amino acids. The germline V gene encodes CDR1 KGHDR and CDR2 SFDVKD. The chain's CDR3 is CATSDSTPGGSYGYTF. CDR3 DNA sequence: TGTGCCACCAGTGATTCGACACCAGGCGGGTCATATGGCTACACCTTC.

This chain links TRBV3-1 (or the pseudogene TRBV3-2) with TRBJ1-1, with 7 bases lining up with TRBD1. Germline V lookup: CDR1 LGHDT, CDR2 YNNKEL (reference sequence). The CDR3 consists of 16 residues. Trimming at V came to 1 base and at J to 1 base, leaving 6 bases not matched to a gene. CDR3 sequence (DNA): TGTGCCAGCAGCCAAGTTTTGACAGGGCGGAACACTGAAGCTTTCTTT. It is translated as CASSQVLTGRNTEAFF.

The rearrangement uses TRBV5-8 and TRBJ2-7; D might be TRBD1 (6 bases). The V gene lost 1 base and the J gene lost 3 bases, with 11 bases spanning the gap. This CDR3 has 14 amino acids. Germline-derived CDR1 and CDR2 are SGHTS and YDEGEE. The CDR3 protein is CASSLRDTLYEQYF. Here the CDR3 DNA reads TGTGCCAGCAGCTTGAGGGACACCCTCTACGAGCAGTACTTC.

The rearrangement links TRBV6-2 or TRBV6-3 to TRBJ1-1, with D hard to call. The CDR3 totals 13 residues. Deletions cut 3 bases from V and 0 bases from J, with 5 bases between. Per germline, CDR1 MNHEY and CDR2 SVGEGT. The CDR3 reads CASSYHMNTEAFF. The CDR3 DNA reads TGTGCCAGCAGTTATCACATGAACACTGAAGCTTTCTTT.

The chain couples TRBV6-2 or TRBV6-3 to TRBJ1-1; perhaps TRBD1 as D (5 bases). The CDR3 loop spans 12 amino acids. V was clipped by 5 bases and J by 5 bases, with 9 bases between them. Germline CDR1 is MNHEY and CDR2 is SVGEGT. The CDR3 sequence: CASSRAGTEAFF. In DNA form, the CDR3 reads TGTGCCAGCAGTAGGGCAGGGACTGAAGCTTTCTTT.

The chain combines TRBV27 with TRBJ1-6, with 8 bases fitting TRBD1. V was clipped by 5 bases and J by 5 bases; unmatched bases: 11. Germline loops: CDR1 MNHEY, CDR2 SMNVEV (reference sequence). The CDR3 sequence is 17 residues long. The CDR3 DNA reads TGTGCCAGCAGTCCTAGACAGGGGTGGGGGAATAATTCACCCCTCCACTTT. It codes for CASSPRQGWGNNSPLHF.

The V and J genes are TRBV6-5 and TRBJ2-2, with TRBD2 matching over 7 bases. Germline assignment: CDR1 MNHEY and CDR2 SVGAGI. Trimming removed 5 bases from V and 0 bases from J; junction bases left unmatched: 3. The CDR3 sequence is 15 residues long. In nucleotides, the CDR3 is TGTGCCAGCAGTACCCGGGGGGCGAACACCGGGGAGCTGTTTTTT. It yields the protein CASSTRGANTGELFF.

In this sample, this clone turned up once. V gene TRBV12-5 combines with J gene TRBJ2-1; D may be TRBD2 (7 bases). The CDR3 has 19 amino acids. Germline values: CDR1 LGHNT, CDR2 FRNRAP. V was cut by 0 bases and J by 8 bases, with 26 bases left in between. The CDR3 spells CASGLVQGGMQRDFHEQFF. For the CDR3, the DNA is TGTGCTAGTGGTTTGGTACAGGGAGGGATGCAGCGGGATTTTCATGAGCAGTTCTTC.

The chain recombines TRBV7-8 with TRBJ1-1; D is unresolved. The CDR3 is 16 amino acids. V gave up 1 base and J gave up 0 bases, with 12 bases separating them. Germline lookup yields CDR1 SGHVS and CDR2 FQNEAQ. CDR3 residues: CASSLGPPGLNTEAFF. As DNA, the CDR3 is TGTGCCAGCAGCTTAGGACCGCCAGGATTGAACACTGAAGCTTTCTTT.